The 17 T cell receptor beta chains presented below share a single source sample, sequenced in a study of human T cells and chemical hapten exposure. Time point noted: pre-sensitization, week 0. The treatment was: therapeutic diphenylcyclopropenone sensitization with weekly scalp DPC. TCRdb processed the RACE reads anew with MiXCR; each CDR3 protein has one entry. This table holds some 360,000 distinct CDR3 sequences, 4.5% to 6% found once. The sample was whole blood, taken in connection with sensitization to the hapten diphenylcyclopropenone (DPC). Every receptor here comes from a woman in her forties or fifties with alopecia areata. Some clones in this sample may be carry-over from other donors' samples.

This clonotype was found many times. The J gene is TRBJ2-5, the V gene TRBV5-1; 14 nucleotides agree with TRBD2. The CDR3 runs to 18 residues. Unmatched junction bases numbered 9, after V lost 0 bases and J lost 5 bases. CDR1 SGHRS and CDR2 YFSETQ come from the germline V gene. The CDR3 sequence: CASSLEPGTSGGVETQYF. The CDR3 bases are TGCGCCAGCAGCTTGGAACCAGGGACTAGCGGGGGCGTGGAGACCCAGTACTTC.

The chain is built from TRBV5-6 and TRBJ2-5; D might be TRBD1 (6 bases). The CDR3 runs 13 residues. Trimming pared 4 bases from V and 3 bases from J, leaving 10 bases between. Germline CDR1 reads SGHDT; CDR2 reads YYEEEE. The CDR3 loop reads CASSNYREETQYF. The CDR3 region has the DNA TGTGCCAGCAGCAACTACAGGGAAGAGACCCAGTACTTC.

This clonotype has at least ten counts. The chain links TRBV29-1 to TRBJ1-2; TRBD1 might be the D (6 bases). V was cut by 2 bases and J by 8 bases, with 15 bases left in between. This CDR3 has 13 residues. CDR1 is SQVTM and CDR2 is ANQGSEA in the germline V gene. The CDR3 nucleotides read TGCAGCGTTGAACGGGACACCTCAGGGGGCTACACCTTC. This gives the protein CSVERDTSGGYTF.

The sample holds a few counts of this clonotype. J is TRBJ2-2 and V is TRBV7-2; D not certain. Germline values: CDR1 SGHTA, CDR2 FQGNSA. This CDR3 is built from 12 residues. With 6 bases removed from V and 7 bases from J, the gap between germline ends came to 9 bases. The CDR3 sequence is CASSWMSGELFF. The CDR3 nucleotides read TGTGCCAGCAGTTGGATGAGCGGGGAGCTGTTTTTT.

The chain has TRBV12-3 or TRBV12-4 and TRBJ2-5, with D uncertain. V was shortened by 4 bases and J by 1 base, with 7 bases between the two germline ends. This CDR3 comprises 13 residues. Written as DNA, the CDR3 is TGTGCCAGCAGTTGGGCCCTCCAAGAGACCCAGTACTTC. Protein product: CASSWALQETQYF.

The chain links TRBV5-1 to TRBJ2-2, with D possibly matching TRBD2 (6 bases). The germline CDR1 and CDR2 sequences are SGHRS and YFSETQ. The CDR3 is 15 amino acids. Trimming took 2 bases from V and 3 from J, leaving 11 bases between them. This CDR3 is CASSLGQRDTGELFF. In nucleotides, the CDR3 is TGCGCCAGCAGCTTAGGGCAGCGGGACACCGGGGAGCTGTTTTTT.

The rearrangement joins TRBV28 to TRBJ2-5; no firm D call. Deletions cut 2 bases from V and 4 bases from J, with 20 bases between. Germline V CDR1 and CDR2: MDHEN, SYDVKM. The CDR3 loop spans 17 amino acids. This chain's CDR3 is CASSLMDRVARVETQYF. In DNA form, the CDR3 reads TGTGCCAGCAGTTTAATGGACCGAGTGGCCCGGGTAGAGACCCAGTACTTC.

The chain joins TRBV6-2 or TRBV6-3 to TRBJ2-2; no firm D call. V was pared by 4 bases and J by 7 bases, with 13 bases between. Germline V gene lookup returns CDR1 MNHEY and CDR2 SVGEGT. The CDR3 is 14 residues long. The CDR3 region has the DNA TGTGCCAGCAGTTCCTCCCTCCTGGGCGGGGAGCTGTTTTTT. Protein product: CASSSSLLGGELFF.

This clonotype was counted ten times or more. The chain employs TRBV11-2 and TRBJ2-5, with TRBD2 identical over 9 bases. CDR1 and CDR2 (germline): SGHAT, FQNNGV. V lost 5 bases and J lost 5; bases outside the gene matches: 12. This CDR3 region has 16 residues. The CDR3 DNA sequence: TGTGCCAGCAGCACAGGCATAGCGGGAGAGGGTGAGACCCAGTACTTC. Amino acid sequence: CASSTGIAGEGETQYF.

V usage is TRBV2 and J usage is TRBJ1-1; unclear D gene. The CDR3 totals 13 residues. Germline loops: CDR1 SNHLY, CDR2 FYNNEI. V lost 2 bases and J lost 3, with 7 bases in between. The CDR3 coding sequence is TGTGCCAGCAGTGAAACGCGTGACACTGAAGCTTTCTTT. Translated: CASSETRDTEAFF.

The V gene is TRBV6-5, the J gene TRBJ1-2; D is uncertain. The germline V gene has CDR1 MNHEY and CDR2 SVGAGI. The CDR3 extends over 15 amino acids. V dropped 0 bases and J dropped 4 bases, with 12 bases sitting between them. The CDR3 sequence: CASSYSMGGFYGYTF. The CDR3 DNA reads as TGTGCCAGCAGTTACTCGATGGGCGGGTTCTATGGCTACACCTTC.

This clonotype was counted only a few times. The chain has TRBV6-5 and TRBJ2-7; 11 bases map to TRBD2. Trimming took 4 bases from V and 2 from J; bases not matched to a gene: 4. The germline gives CDR1 MNHEY, CDR2 SVGAGI. CDR3 length equals 15 residues. Here the CDR3 DNA reads TGTGCCAGCAGTTCCGGGACTAGCGGTGCCTACGAGCAGTACTTC. Protein sequence: CASSSGTSGAYEQYF.

At least ten counts were recorded for this clonotype. The chain is built from TRBV10-3 and TRBJ2-1; D uncertain. Germline loops: CDR1 ENHRY, CDR2 SYGVKD. V was clipped by 4 bases and J by 6 bases, with 13 bases between them. This CDR3 is 14 amino acids long. This CDR3 is CAISAGQSLNEQFF. Written as DNA, the CDR3 is TGTGCCATCAGTGCTGGGCAGTCCCTCAATGAGCAGTTCTTC.

This clonotype was observed many times. The genes are TRBV20-1 and TRBJ1-5; D uncertain. The V gene's germline CDR1 is DFQATT and CDR2 SNEGSKA (reference sequence). Trimming took off 2 bases at V and 7 bases at J, with 12 bases between the two ends. The CDR3 covers 13 residues. This chain's CDR3 is CSARWGLGQPQHF. The CDR3 DNA reads as TGCAGTGCTAGATGGGGTCTAGGGCAGCCCCAGCATTTT.

This clonotype came up a few times. The chain carries TRBV20-1 and TRBJ2-7; TRBD1 matches at 7 bases. From germline, CDR1 is DFQATT and CDR2 SNEGSKA (reference sequence). The V and J ends lost 5 bases and 2 bases, in that order; junction bases with no gene match: 6. This CDR3 has 13 amino acids. As DNA, the CDR3 is TGCAGTGCTGTCGGACAGGCACCCTACGAGCAGTACTTC. This codes for CSAVGQAPYEQYF.

This clonotype turned up a few times. J is TRBJ2-1 and V is TRBV28, with 8 bases lining up with TRBD2. The CDR3 consists of 13 residues. Germline CDR1 reads MDHEN; CDR2 reads SYDVKM. V lost 3 bases and J lost 6; bases outside the gene matches: 1. CDR3 DNA: TGTGCCAGCAGTTTCACTAGCGGCAATGAGCAGTTCTTC. Encoded protein: CASSFTSGNEQFF.

This clonotype was found many times. The chain carries TRBV12-3 or TRBV12-4 and TRBJ1-6, with unresolved D. Trimming pared 0 bases from V and 7 bases from J, leaving 4 bases between. This CDR3 region has 13 residues. CDR3 amino acids: CASSLALNSPLHF. CDR3 in DNA: TGTGCCAGCAGTTTAGCGCTGAATTCACCCCTCCACTTT.